The present T cell receptor (beta chain) was sequenced within a study of blood T cell repertoires in COVID-19 (TCRdb year 2020). Regarding the complete study: Collaborator samples came from the United States, Italy and Spain and covered acute and convalescent phases of COVID-19. Nearly every sample came with metadata listing a de-identified subject ID, COVID-19 status, age in years and sex. The material from the prospective study consisted of cDNA or gDNA derived from T cells, B-cell-depleted T cells, or PBMCs. The repertoires were made available in a free public database intended to serve as a resource for research on the immune response to SARS-CoV-2. The samples were drawn from the first 160 participants of the ongoing ImmuneRACE study and from under 1,500 subjects provided by 6 global collaborators. HLA class I and class II types, where available, came from metadata supplied by the sample provider rather than from assay-based typing. Deeply sampled blood TCRbeta repertoires from subjects exposed to, actively infected with, or recovered from COVID-19 were included in the dataset.

Samples from volunteer blood donors who had recovered from COVID-19 were contributed by a second Seattle source. Collaborating institutions collected whole blood in K2EDTA tubes following their own protocols. For TCRbeta analysis, collaborator samples were shipped as frozen whole blood, as isolated PBMCs, or as DNA extracted from either sample type. The CDR3 runs 15 amino acids, cysteine and phenylalanine included. The only DNA kept is the CDR3, 45 bases in frame from the first base. The junction shows trimming of 0 bases on V and 3 bases on J, plus 9 bases between the germline ends. CDR1 and CDR2 are drawn from the germline V gene: SGHTA, FQGNSA. About this clone itself: Its target antigen remains unknown. Base qualities were left out, and no much larger clone turns up one base away.

The immunoSEQ Assay, a bias-controlled multiplex PCR, was used to amplify TCRbeta CDR3 regions from genomic DNA. The authors' analysis ran thus. The number of nucleated cells in each sample was estimated by amplification of reference gene primers within the assay. To quantify the absolute abundance of each unique TCRbeta CDR3 rearrangement, sequence reads were collapsed and filtered. For each sample, productive Simpson clonality was calculated as the square root of Simpson's diversity index across productive rearrangements. TCRdb re-hosts the immuneACCESS table, in-frame sequences only. Its copies lack some clones; in the studies checked, an unresolved V gene accounts for under half of them, and the cause for the rest is not known. V, J and clone size are taken as reported in that table, and D and trimming were inferred from the DNA itself. The sample table shows around 290,000 clones, and over 75% are seen once. The ten largest clonotypes hold about 7.8% of the sample.

Results the study describes overall, beyond this receptor: The quantity of clinical and demographic metadata differed by source and by participant and was supplied without curation.

Specimen: peripheral blood. This chain joins TRBV7-2 to TRBJ2-1; the D segment cannot be called with confidence. The receptor's source is a woman aged 45-60 years who had recovered from COVID-19. The CDR3 sequence is CASSLASAYYNEQFF. The nucleotide sequence reads as follows: TGTGCCAGCAGCTTAGCGAGCGCTTACTACAATGAGCAGTTCTTC.